Listed below are T cell receptor beta chains from one sample, sequenced in a study of T cells in localized non-small cell lung cancer. TCRdb's table, derived via immunoSEQ multiplex PCR, lists solely in-frame clones and lacks some. The data contain some 22,000 clones, around 89% of them singletons. Sample: PBMCs, taken before any cancer treatment. The receptor set was obtained from a man aged 40-75 years with stage II lung adenocarcinoma. Each CDR3 is given with its conserved first and last residue. The order of the fields is D gene, clone size, V gene, J gene, CDR3 DNA, CDR3 protein. The D gene is left open where the match is weak. A row's size may be missing; if present it is once, few, many or a size class.

TRBD1,NA,TRBV7-3,TRBJ1-1,TGTGCCAGCGCCCCGAAGGGGGCTCACACTGAAGCTTTCTTT,CASAPKGAHTEAFF
TRBD2,NA,TRBV10-1,TRBJ2-1,TGCGCCAGCAGCCCGGCGGGAGAGGCCTACAATGAGCAGTTCTTC,CASSPAGEAYNEQFF
NA,NA,TRBV10-3,TRBJ1-3,TGTGCCATCAGTGACCAGGCTCTGTCGGGAAACACCATATATTTT,CAISDQALSGNTIYF
TRBD2,NA,TRBV9,TRBJ2-1,TGTGCCAGCAGCGTTTACGGGACTAGCGGGGGGATCCTAACATACAATGAGCAGTTCTTC,CASSVYGTSGGILTYNEQFF
NA,NA,TRBV7-9,TRBJ2-3,TGTGCCAGCAGCTTTGGCGGAAAAGATACGCAGTATTTT,CASSFGGKDTQYF
NA,NA,TRBV9,TRBJ1-2,TGTGCCAGCAGGAGGGAAACTTCTGGCTACACCTTC,CASRRETSGYTF
NA,NA,TRBV19,TRBJ1-6,TGTGCCAGTAGTGCCGGTAGGTTCGGGTCATCACCCCTCCACTTT,CASSAGRFGSSPLHF
NA,few,TRBV4-3,TRBJ1-1,TGCGCCAGCAGCCAAGACGGATGGGCGGACACTGAAGCTTTCTTT,CASSQDGWADTEAFF
TRBD2,NA,TRBV5-4,TRBJ2-1,TGTGCCAGCTTTTGGCGGGAGTTCTACAATGAGCAGTTCTTC,CASFWREFYNEQFF
NA,NA,TRBV9,TRBJ2-5,TGTGCCAGCAGCGTAGACGACCACCAAGAGACCCAGTACTTC,CASSVDDHQETQYF
TRBD2,NA,TRBV7-6,TRBJ2-7,TGTGCCAGCAGCTTAGTCGTCCCTAGCGGGAACGGTGAGCAGTACTTC,CASSLVVPSGNGEQYF
NA,NA,TRBV4-3,TRBJ2-5,TGCGCCAGCAGCCAAGGGACCGTGGGGGAGACCCAGTACTTC,CASSQGTVGETQYF
NA,NA,TRBV5-1,TRBJ2-3,TGCGCCAGCAGCCCCAACACAGATACGCAGTATTTT,CASSPNTDTQYF
NA,NA,TRBV11-3,TRBJ2-1,TGTGCCAGCAGCTTAGATCCAGTTTTCAATGAGCAGTTCTTC,CASSLDPVFNEQFF
TRBD2,NA,TRBV19,TRBJ2-1,TGTGCCAGTAGTATAGTCCCGGGACTAGCGGGAGTGCAGTCCTACAATGAGCAGTTCTTC,CASSIVPGLAGVQSYNEQFF
NA,NA,TRBV6-5,TRBJ2-7,TGCGCCGCAAAGGGTACGGGAAGCTCCTACGAGCAGTACTTC,CAAKGTGSSYEQYF
TRBD2,NA,TRBV5-4,TRBJ2-3,TGTGCCAGCAGCCAGACTAGCGGGGTTCTCACAGATACGCAGTATTTT,CASSQTSGVLTDTQYF
TRBD2,NA,TRBV10-3,TRBJ2-3,TGTGCCATCAGGTCCCGGGGGGACGGCACAGATACGCAGTATTTT,CAIRSRGDGTDTQYF
TRBD2,few,TRBV11-2,TRBJ2-3,TGTGCCAGCAGCCCAGGACTAGCTGGGACAGATACGCAGTATTTT,CASSPGLAGTDTQYF
NA,once,TRBV2,TRBJ2-3,TGTGCCAGCAGTACGAGCGGACGGCGTCTGACGCAGTATTTT,CASSTSGRRLTQYF
NA,NA,TRBV15,TRBJ2-1,TGTGCCACCCCTGGGGGACTCAGCTCCTACAATGAGCAGTTCTTC,CATPGGLSSYNEQFF
NA,few,TRBV6-1,TRBJ1-5,TGTGCCAGCAGTGAATATAGGGGCAATCAGCCCCAGCATTTT,CASSEYRGNQPQHF
NA,NA,TRBV19,TRBJ1-2,TGTGCCAGTAGTGAACGGCAGCTCGGAGGCTACACCTTC,CASSERQLGGYTF
NA,NA,TRBV30,TRBJ2-7,TGTGCCTGGGGGGCTTCCTACGAGCAGTACTTC,CAWGASYEQYF
TRBD1,NA,TRBV13,TRBJ2-7,TGTGCCAGCAGCTTAGGACAGGGGTGGCGGGAGCAGTACTTC,CASSLGQGWREQYF
NA,NA,TRBV18,TRBJ1-2,TGTGCCAGCTCACCAAGTGTGGACCCGGAGGGTGGCTACACCTTC,CASSPSVDPEGGYTF
NA,NA,TRBV4-3,TRBJ2-2,TGCGCCAGCAGCCAAGGGAGCAGGGCGGACGGGGAGCTGTTTTTT,CASSQGSRADGELFF
NA,NA,TRBV25-1,TRBJ1-1,TGTGCCAGCAGTGAACAGGGAAGAGACACTGAAGCTTTCTTT,CASSEQGRDTEAFF
TRBD1,NA,TRBV4-1,TRBJ1-5,TGCGCCAGCAGCCCACTTCCGGGACAGGCTTTAAGCAATCAGCCCCAGCATTTT,CASSPLPGQALSNQPQHF
NA,NA,TRBV10-3,TRBJ1-4,TGTGCCATCAGTAACGGACAATTAAATGAAAAACTGTTTTTT,CAISNGQLNEKLFF
NA,NA,TRBV5-1,TRBJ2-5,TGCGCCAGCAGCCAACAGGGTAGGGAGGGAGAGACCCAGTACTTC,CASSQQGREGETQYF
NA,once,TRBV19,TRBJ2-2,TGTGCCAGTGCCATTCGACAGGCGGGAGACACCGGGGAGCTGTTTTTT,CASAIRQAGDTGELFF
NA,NA,TRBV11-3,TRBJ1-3,TGTGCCAGCAGCATCCTTAGCGGGGGGCGAAACTCTGGAAACACCATATATTTT,CASSILSGGRNSGNTIYF
NA,NA,TRBV2,TRBJ2-7,TGTGCCAGCGGATTAGGAGACGAGCAGTACTTC,CASGLGDEQYF
TRBD1,once,TRBV7-3,TRBJ2-3,TGTGCCAGCAGCCTGGGACAGGGGTCAGATACGCAGTATTTT,CASSLGQGSDTQYF
TRBD1,NA,TRBV6-5,TRBJ1-2,TGTGCCAGCAGTTCCGGGACAGCAGAGAACTATGGCTACACCTTC,CASSSGTAENYGYTF
NA,once,TRBV11-3,TRBJ2-5,TGTGCCAGCAGCTTAGAGGCCGGAACCTCGAAGACCCAGTACTTC,CASSLEAGTSKTQYF
NA,NA,TRBV2,TRBJ2-7,TGTGCCAGCAGTGATACGGGCATCTACGAGCAGTACTTC,CASSDTGIYEQYF
NA,NA,TRBV20-1,TRBJ1-3,TGTTCAGGGCTTAGAAACACCATATATTTT,CSGLRNTIYF
TRBD1,once,TRBV19,TRBJ1-5,TGTGCCAGTAGTTTAGATGGACAGGGGCAACAGCCCCAGCATTTT,CASSLDGQGQQPQHF
NA,NA,TRBV10-3,TRBJ1-2,TGTGCCATCAGCGCCCACGGAGGGGCTGTGGCTGTAGGTGGCTACACCTTC,CAISAHGGAVAVGGYTF
TRBD2,NA,TRBV6-1,TRBJ2-1,TGTGCCAGCAGTGAAGTGGGACTAGTCTACAATGAGCAGTTCTTC,CASSEVGLVYNEQFF
TRBD1,NA,TRBV6-1,TRBJ2-5,TGTGCCAGCACCTGGGACAGGGGGCAGGAGACCCAGTACTTC,CASTWDRGQETQYF
NA,NA,TRBV7-2,TRBJ2-1,TGTGCCAGCAGCTTAGACGGAGCGGGCTACAATGAGCAGTTCTTC,CASSLDGAGYNEQFF
NA,NA,TRBV30,TRBJ1-3,TGTGCCTGGAGGGGGGACCAAGGTAACACCATATATTTT,CAWRGDQGNTIYF
NA,NA,TRBV5-6,TRBJ1-6,TGTGCCAGCAGCTTTCAGGGTCGCGATAATTCACCCCTCCACTTT,CASSFQGRDNSPLHF
NA,NA,TRBV11-1,TRBJ2-7,TGTGCCAGCAGCTCCCCGGGGTACGAGCAGTACTTC,CASSSPGYEQYF
TRBD1,NA,TRBV19,TRBJ1-2,TGTGCCAGTAGTAGTCGGACAGGCGTTAACTATGGCTACACCTTC,CASSSRTGVNYGYTF
NA,few,TRBV11-2,TRBJ2-7,TGTGCCAGCAACAAACACGAGGGGGGATCCTACGAGCAGTACTTC,CASNKHEGGSYEQYF
NA,NA,TRBV7-2,TRBJ2-3,TGTGCCAGCAGCTTAGGGGGGTTCTCAGATACGCAGTATTTT,CASSLGGFSDTQYF
NA,NA,TRBV11-2,TRBJ2-7,TGTGCCAGCAGCTCCCTCACCAGCTTTGGGCAGTACTTC,CASSSLTSFGQYF